The T cell receptor (beta chain) described here comes from a study of T-cell reconstitution after alpha-beta-depleted transplantation in children. Notes on the study in general: Surviving recipient cells, namely T cells and thymic progenitors, were the source of high day-60 TCRbeta diversity in some patients. T-cell counts and diversity were attributed mostly to newly produced T cells one year after transplant. Expanded graft clones, several hundred of them, were reportedly the source of alpha-beta T cells about two months after transplant.

The germline V gene has CDR1 SGHRS and CDR2 YFSETQ. CDR3 size: 16 residues. V shed 4 bases and J shed 6 bases, with 21 bases lying between them. This clonotype was detected many times. What it binds is unknown. Using unique molecular identifiers, the investigators prepared the TCRbeta library. TCRdb reanalysed the PCR reads using MiXCR and keeps one entry per CDR3 protein. The sample includes 280,000 or so distinct CDR3 sequences, 11% of them seen just once. This specimen was peripheral blood, taken 180 days after TCRalphabeta/CD19-depleted stem cell transplant. This chain links TRBV5-1 with TRBJ2-3; weak D call: TRBD2 (6 bases). This clonotype originated in a male patient aged 2-10 years who had a stem cell transplant for chronic granulomatous disease, so the T cells may come from the graft donor. In DNA, the CDR3 is TGCGCCAGCAGCACAACGGGGGAGCCGAAGTGGGATACGCAGTATTTT. Protein sequence: CASSTTGEPKWDTQYF.